The present T cell receptor (beta chain) was sequenced within a study of T cell responses to AZD1222 COVID-19 vaccine. The repertoire was sequenced with immunoSEQ multiplex PCR; TCRdb's copy has only in-frame clones and lacks some. The table lists about 170,000 clones, 85% to 90% of them singletons. Details on this clone: Its antigen remains unknown.

Findings and limits, study-wide: Vaccination with two AZD1222 doses was followed by a rise in Spike-specific TCR breadth and depth. Spike regions recognized by vaccine-associated CD4 TCRs spanned the protein, led by 160-218 and 743-854. Clonal diversity was possibly underestimated, and white British individuals and females predominated among donors.

The specimen comprised peripheral blood, sampled 28 days after the second dose of the MenACWY control vaccine. This sequence was found in an adult who received the MenACWY meningococcal vaccine as a control.

The DNA for the CDR3 is TGTGCCAGCAGCTTGCTATCGGTCGCAGCCTACGAGCAGTACTTC. Residues: CASSLLSVAAYEQYF. The chain is built from TRBV5-4 and TRBJ2-7; D is undetermined. V shed 1 base and J shed 2 bases, with 13 bases lying between them. The CDR3 consists of 15 residues. Germline-derived CDR1 and CDR2 are SGHNT and YYREEE (reference sequence). Variable domain in full (rest from reference TRBV5-4 and TRBJ2-7): ETGVTQSPTHLIKTRGQQVTLRCSSQSGHNTVSWYQQALGQGPQFIFQYYREEENGRGNFPPRFSGLQFPNYSSELNVNALELDDSALYLCASSLLSVAAYEQYFGPGTRLTVT.